One sample yielded the 2 T cell receptor beta chains listed below, sequenced in a study of CD8+CD57+ T cells in acquired aplastic anemia. Sequencing was done on patients that had shown CD8+CD57+ cell expansion by flow cytometry. TCR beta VDJ and CDR3 were profiled, and genomic DNA was the template. TCRdb recomputed calls from the reads with MiXCR, one row per CDR3 protein. The sample consists of under 200,000 distinct CDR3 sequences, roughly half of them appearing once. Sequencing input: sorted CD4+, CD8+, or CD8+CD57+ T cells (not recorded which) from PBMCs. These TCRs come from a human donor with aplastic anemia.

V usage is TRBV24-1 and J usage is TRBJ1-2; possibly TRBD1 for D (5 bases). The V gene's germline CDR1 is KGHDR and CDR2 SFDVKD. The CDR3 runs 15 residues. Trimming took off 5 bases at V and 8 bases at J, with 20 bases between the two ends. The CDR3 DNA sequence: TGTGCCACCAGTGGGCGGGCCCAGGGATCTGGAGGCTACACCTTC. Its translation: CATSGRAQGSGGYTF.

This clonotype has just a few counts. The V and J genes are TRBV29-1 and TRBJ1-1, with a weak D call TRBD1 (5 bases). There are 14 residues in the CDR3. Germline CDR1 and CDR2: SQVTM and ANQGSEA. Trimming stripped 7 bases from V and 1 base from J, with 16 bases between. The CDR3 bases are TGCAGCGCGGTTACAGGAGCCACGAACACTGAAGCTTTCTTT. It codes for CSAVTGATNTEAFF.